A single sample gave rise to the 16 T cell receptor beta chains below, sequenced in a study of T cell changes during pregnancy in multiple sclerosis. The protocol was immunoSEQ multiplex PCR, while the TCRdb copy is restricted to in-frame clones and leaves out a portion. The sample records about 57,000 clones, approximately 90% being singletons. The sequences come from peripheral blood, collected after pregnancy. Every receptor here comes from a female donor with multiple sclerosis, enrolled in a pregnancy study.

V gene TRBV19 combines with J gene TRBJ2-7, with 7 bases identical to TRBD2. There are 14 residues in the CDR3. The V gene end was trimmed by 1 base and the J gene end by 3 bases; junction bases not matched to a gene: 3. Per germline, CDR1 LNHDA and CDR2 SQIVND (reference sequence). This CDR3 is CASSIGGEGYEQYF. CDR3 in DNA: TGTGCCAGTAGTATAGGAGGGGAGGGCTACGAGCAGTACTTC.

CDR3 sequence reads: CASKAGPNTEAFF. In nucleotides, the CDR3 is TGCGCCAGCAAGGCGGGACCCAACACTGAAGCTTTCTTT. The chain recombines TRBV5-1 with TRBJ1-1; TRBD1 is a possible D gene (5 bases). Germline V CDR1 and CDR2: SGHRS, YFSETQ. CDR3 size: 13 residues. The V end lost 6 bases, the J end lost 2 bases, and 11 bases lay between the germline ends.

The chain couples TRBV7-2 to TRBJ2-3; D perhaps matches TRBD1 (8 bases). Germline V gene lookup returns CDR1 SGHTA and CDR2 FQGNSA. V was shortened by 5 bases and J by 7 bases, with 16 bases between the two germline ends. This CDR3 region has 14 residues. CDR3 sequence: CASSEQGGGHTQYF. The CDR3 DNA follows: TGTGCCAGCAGCGAACAGGGGGGGGGCCATACGCAGTATTTT. Based on the CDR3 plus reference TRBV7-2 and TRBJ2-3, the full variable domain is GAGVSQSPSNKVTEKGKDVELRCDPISGHTALYWYRQSLGQGLEFLIYFQGNSAPDKSGLPSDRFSAERTGGSVSTLTIQRTQQEDSAVYLCASSEQGGGHTQYFGPGTRLTVL.

The chain combines TRBV27 with TRBJ1-1, with 10 bases matching TRBD1. With 6 bases clipped from V and 5 bases from J, the junction kept 9 bases outside the gene matches. CDR3 length equals 15 residues. CDR1 and CDR2 from the germline V gene are MNHEY and SMNVEV (reference sequence). The CDR3 region has the DNA TGTGCCAGCAGGACAGGGGGCAGGGGAAGGACTGAAGCTTTCTTT. Translated: CASRTGGRGRTEAFF.

The chain combines TRBV5-1 with TRBJ2-3; 8 bases map to TRBD2. V lost 5 bases to trimming and J lost 8 bases; unmatched junction nucleotides: 7. Germline CDR1 SGHRS, CDR2 YFSETQ. This CDR3 region has 13 residues. The CDR3 DNA reads as TGCGCCAGCAGATATAGCGGGGAAGTTACGCAGTATTTT. Amino acids: CASRYSGEVTQYF.

The chain combines TRBV11-2 with TRBJ2-1; 10 bases are shared with TRBD2. The CDR3 has 15 residues. After removal of 6 bases from V and 5 bases from J, the junction contained 7 bases not matched to a gene. Germline loops: CDR1 SGHAT, CDR2 FQNNGV. CDR3 bases: TGTGCCAGCAGGTTACTAGCGGGGAACAACAATGAGCAGTTCTTC. Translating gives CASRLLAGNNNEQFF.

CDR3 sequence: CASSLAAYSNQPQHF. CDR3 coding DNA: TGTGCCAGCAGCTTAGCGGCCTATAGCAATCAGCCCCAGCATTTT. The chain couples TRBV27 to TRBJ1-5, with D uncertain. V lost 6 bases and J lost 0, with 12 bases in between. The CDR3 has 15 amino acids. Germline V gene lookup returns CDR1 MNHEY and CDR2 SMNVEV (reference sequence).

The J gene is TRBJ1-3, the V gene TRBV7-2; 8 bases align to TRBD1. The CDR3 loop spans 19 amino acids. The germline gives CDR1 SGHTA, CDR2 FQGNSA. With 5 bases clipped from V and 0 bases from J, the junction kept 15 bases outside the gene matches. The DNA for the CDR3 is TGTGCCAGCAGCACTCCCCAGGGGGCGAAGACCTACTCTGGAAACACCATATATTTT. Its translation: CASSTPQGAKTYSGNTIYF.

With respect to this clone: One end of the junction does not line up with germline, which may come from a read error. The chain's CDR3 is CATSRDGVGGTEAFF. The CDR3 nucleotides read TGTGCCACCAGCCGAGATGGAGTAGGGGGAACTGAAGCTTTCTTT. The V gene is TRBV15, the J gene TRBJ1-1, with D tentatively TRBD1 (6 bases). From germline, CDR1 is LNHNV and CDR2 YYDKDF (reference sequence). The CDR3 length is 15 residues.

The rearrangement links TRBV15 to TRBJ2-2; D is unclear. The V and J ends lost 0 bases and 2 bases respectively, with 7 bases between them. The CDR3 runs 15 residues. The germline CDR1 and CDR2 sequences are LNHNV and YYDKDF (reference sequence). The CDR3 region has the DNA TGTGCCACCAGCAGAGATTTCAGAAACACCGGGGAGCTGTTTTTT. This encodes CATSRDFRNTGELFF.

As DNA, the CDR3 is TGTGCCAGCGAGGTCGGCACTGAAGCTTTCTTT. Its translation is CASEVGTEAFF. The J gene is TRBJ1-1, the V gene TRBV28; D remains unclear. CDR3 length: 11 residues. From germline, CDR1 is MDHEN and CDR2 SYDVKM. V lost 8 bases to trimming and J lost 4 bases, with 8 bases between them.

V and J are TRBV5-4 and TRBJ1-2; TRBD1 matches at 7 bases. CDR1 is SGHNT, CDR2 YYREEE, per germline (reference sequence). With 3 bases clipped from V and 5 bases from J, the junction kept 7 bases outside the gene matches. The CDR3 extends over 14 amino acids. CDR3 DNA: TGTGCCAGCAGCTACTCGACAGGGAATTATGGCTACACCTTC. Its translation is CASSYSTGNYGYTF.

This sequence joins TRBV5-4 and TRBJ2-3, with 14 bases that match TRBD2. The CDR3 is 16 residues long. CDR1 and CDR2 from the germline V gene are SGHNT and YYREEE (reference sequence). The ends lost 2 bases at V and 4 bases at J; junction bases unmatched: 3. Written as DNA, the CDR3 is TGTGCCAGCAGCTTCCGACTAGCGGGGGGGGCAGATACGCAGTATTTT. Its protein is CASSFRLAGGADTQYF.

In its sample, this clone was seen a few times. One end of the junction is discordant with germline, which a read error may explain. The rearrangement joins TRBV7-7 to TRBJ2-7; 9 bases fit TRBD1. This CDR3 contains 13 residues. Germline V gene sequence: CDR1 SSHAT, CDR2 FNYEAQ (reference sequence). The CDR3 here is CASSSDRGGEQYF. For the CDR3, the DNA is TGTGCTAGCAGCTCGGACAGGGGCGGCGAGCAGTACTTC.

The rearrangement joins TRBV4-2 to TRBJ1-1, with D uncertain. CDR3 size: 12 residues. Trimming stripped 6 bases from V and 0 bases from J, with 5 bases between. CDR1 and CDR2 (germline): LGHNA, YNFKEQ. In nucleotides, the CDR3 is TGTGCCAGCAGTTTCATGAACACTGAAGCTTTCTTT. It codes for CASSFMNTEAFF.

The rearrangement joins TRBV7-2 to TRBJ1-1; D call uncertain. The ends were cut back, 1 base at V and 3 bases at J, with 12 bases in the middle. CDR1 is SGHTA, CDR2 FQGNSA, per germline. The CDR3 has 15 amino acids. As DNA, the CDR3 is TGTGCCAGCAGCTTAGAAGCGGGTGGAGACACTGAAGCTTTCTTT. Its protein product is CASSLEAGGDTEAFF.